What follows are 18 T cell receptor beta chains derived from one specimen sequenced in a study of blood T cell repertoires in COVID-19. Sequencing used immunoSEQ multiplex PCR; TCRdb keeps in-frame clones, though not all of them. This table has 180,000 or so clones, 80% to 90% appearing once. The sample taken for sequencing was peripheral blood. Every receptor here comes from a man in his sixties with acute or convalescent COVID-19.

The sample holds a few counts of this clone. V and J are TRBV19 and TRBJ2-1; TRBD2 agrees at 14 bases. Germline CDR1 reads LNHDA; CDR2 reads SQIVND (reference sequence). The CDR3 is made up of 18 amino acids. V trimming: 4 bases; J trimming: 5 bases; junction bases outside the gene matches: 10. The CDR3 DNA is TGTGCCAGTAGTACTCAACCGGGACTAGCGGGAGTAGACAATGAGCAGTTCTTC. Its protein product is CASSTQPGLAGVDNEQFF. The full variable domain, rest sourced from reference TRBV19 and TRBJ2-1, is DGGITQSPKYLFRKEGQNVTLSCEQNLNHDAMYWYRQDPGQGLRLIYYSQIVNDFQKGDIAEGYSVSREKKESFPLTVTSAQKNPTAFYLCASSTQPGLAGVDNEQFFGPGTRLTVL.

The chain uses TRBV24-1 and TRBJ1-4; the D is unclear. V was pared by 4 bases and J by 4 bases, with 6 bases between. Germline CDR1 KGHDR, CDR2 SFDVKD. This CDR3 comprises 13 residues. DNA for the CDR3: TGTGCCACCAGTGAGGAGGATAATGAAAAACTGTTTTTT. Amino acids: CATSEEDNEKLFF.

The V gene is TRBV6-5, the J gene TRBJ1-2, with TRBD1 matching over 10 bases. CDR3 length equals 15 residues. Germline V CDR1 and CDR2: MNHEY, SVGAGI. V trimming: 6 bases; J trimming: 2 bases; junction bases outside the gene matches: 6. CDR3 DNA: TGTGCCAGCAGCCGGACAGGGGGGACGAACTATGGCTACACCTTC. This translates into CASSRTGGTNYGYTF.

The chain uses TRBV29-1 and TRBJ2-7, with D tentatively TRBD2 (5 bases). The CDR3 loop spans 13 amino acids. V was cut by 4 bases and J by 5 bases, with 15 bases left in between. Germline-derived CDR1 and CDR2 are SQVTM and ANQGSEA. The CDR3 sequence is CSVAPGEGHEQYF. CDR3 bases: TGCAGCGTTGCACCCGGAGAGGGCCACGAGCAGTACTTC.

This clone was seen a single time. This chain connects TRBV19 to TRBJ1-1, with 11 nucleotides matching TRBD1. V lost 3 bases and J lost 6; bases outside the gene matches: 12. This CDR3 spans 17 amino acids. Germline loops: CDR1 LNHDA, CDR2 SQIVND (reference sequence). CDR3 nucleotides: TGTGCCAGTAGTATTCTTCCGGGGACAGGGGGAGCCGCTGAAGCTTTCTTT. This codes for CASSILPGTGGAAEAFF.

The chain is built from TRBV7-3 and TRBJ2-5, with 14 nucleotides matching TRBD2. J was trimmed by 4 bases and V by 4 bases; bases with no gene match: 5. CDR1 is SGHTA and CDR2 is FQGTGA in the germline V gene. CDR3 length equals 16 residues. The DNA of the CDR3 is TGTGCCAGCAGCTCGGGACTAGCGGGAGAAGGAGAGACCCAGTACTTC. Translation gives CASSSGLAGEGETQYF.

The chain is built from TRBV28 and TRBJ2-1, with a possible D match to TRBD2 (7 bases). V lost 7 bases and J lost 10, with 23 bases in between. Germline V gene sequence: CDR1 MDHEN, CDR2 SYDVKM. The CDR3 consists of 15 residues. The CDR3 coding sequence is TGTGCCAGCACACCTGGGGCGGGGGCTGTGTTAGAGCAGTTCTTC. Protein: CASTPGAGAVLEQFF. The full variable domain, completed using reference TRBV28 and TRBJ2-1, is DVKVTQSSRYLVKRTGEKVFLECVQDMDHENMFWYRQDPGLGLRLIYFSYDVKMKEKGDIPEGYSVSREKKERFSLILESASTNQTSMYLCASTPGAGAVLEQFFGPGTRLTVL.

The rearrangement joins TRBV5-1 to TRBJ1-5, with D unclear. The CDR3 consists of 16 residues. V was shortened by 2 bases and J by 0 bases, with 12 bases between the two germline ends. CDR1 SGHRS and CDR2 YFSETQ come from the germline V gene. The CDR3 coding sequence is TGCGCCAGCAGCTTTTTGGGCCCCTATAGCAATCAGCCCCAGCATTTT. Protein product: CASSFLGPYSNQPQHF.

This clone showed up just a few times. V and J are TRBV7-7 and TRBJ2-1; 10 nucleotides agree with TRBD2. Germline loops: CDR1 SSHAT, CDR2 FNYEAQ (reference sequence). V trimming: 5 bases; J trimming: 5 bases; junction bases outside the gene matches: 6. CDR3 length: 15 residues. Written as DNA, the CDR3 is TGTGCCAGCAGCCGGACTAGCGGAGACAACAATGAGCAGTTCTTC. Residues: CASSRTSGDNNEQFF. The variable domain in full, completed from reference TRBV7-7 and TRBJ2-1, reads GAGVSQSPRYKVTKRGQDVTLRCDPISSHATLYWYQQALGQGPEFLTYFNYEAQPDKSGLPSDRFSAERPEGSISTLTIQRTEQRDSAMYRCASSRTSGDNNEQFFGPGTRLTVL.

The CDR3 DNA reads as TGTGCCAGCAGCTTGCGGCAGGGGGGCTACGAGCAGTACTTC. It encodes CASSLRQGGYEQYF. The V gene is TRBV7-3, the J gene TRBJ2-7, with D possibly TRBD1 on 7 matching bases. V gave up 3 bases and J gave up 3 bases, with 12 bases separating them. CDR1 and CDR2 from the germline V gene are SGHTA and FQGTGA. CDR3 length: 14 residues.

The V and J genes are TRBV6-1 and TRBJ1-3, with D uncertain. The CDR3 is 17 amino acids. Germline assignment: CDR1 MNHNS and CDR2 SASEGT. Trimming took off 4 bases at V and 0 bases at J, with 16 bases between the two ends. The CDR3 nucleotides read TGTGCCAGCAGTGGGCGGGGATCCTGGCACTCTGGAAACACCATATATTTT. It codes for CASSGRGSWHSGNTIYF.

The V gene is TRBV27, the J gene TRBJ2-1, with D tentatively TRBD2 (6 bases). The CDR3 runs to 15 residues. The V gene lost 6 bases and the J gene lost 6 bases, with 18 bases spanning the gap. Looked up from germline, CDR1 is MNHEY and CDR2 is SMNVEV (reference sequence). CDR3 nucleotides: TGTGCCAGCAGCCTTGCGGGATCCGGCGGCAATGAGCAGTTCTTC. It translates to CASSLAGSGGNEQFF.

This clone was seen a handful of times. The chain carries TRBV11-1 and TRBJ1-6; D unclear. This CDR3 has 15 amino acids. Looked up from germline, CDR1 is SGHAT and CDR2 is FQDESV (reference sequence). V was pared by 1 base and J by 10 bases, with 14 bases between. The CDR3 loop is CASSLDRYRRSPLHF. The CDR3 DNA follows: TGTGCCAGCAGCTTAGATCGGTACCGCCGCTCACCCCTCCACTTT.

The chain carries TRBV5-6 and TRBJ2-1; D call uncertain. V gave up 3 bases and J gave up 0 bases, with 7 bases separating them. The CDR3 is 14 residues long. Per the germline V gene, CDR1 is SGHDT and CDR2 is YYEEEE. The CDR3 loop reads CASSYPSSYNEQFF. In DNA form, the CDR3 reads TGTGCCAGCAGCTACCCCAGCTCCTACAATGAGCAGTTCTTC.

J is TRBJ2-1 and V is TRBV18; tentative D call: TRBD1 (5 bases). The germline gives CDR1 KGHSH, CDR2 LQKENI. This CDR3 has 15 residues. With 3 bases removed from V and 0 bases from J, the gap between germline ends came to 9 bases. CDR3 in DNA: TGTGCCAGCTCACCTGGCAGGGACTCCTACAATGAGCAGTTCTTC. Protein sequence: CASSPGRDSYNEQFF.

This chain connects TRBV6-5 to TRBJ1-5, with 9 bases aligning to TRBD1. The CDR3 runs to 13 residues. Germline values: CDR1 MNHEY, CDR2 SVGAGI. Losses at the gene ends were 6 bases for V and 7 bases for J; bases not matched to a gene: 4. The CDR3 spells CASRWTGDQPQHF. DNA for the CDR3: TGTGCCAGCAGATGGACAGGGGACCAGCCCCAGCATTTT.

On this clone: In the same sample, other DNA sequences code for this CDR3. The V and J genes are TRBV28 and TRBJ1-2; 9 nucleotides agree with TRBD1. CDR3 length equals 13 residues. The V gene end was trimmed by 6 bases and the J gene end by 8 bases; junction bases not matched to a gene: 7. CDR1 is MDHEN and CDR2 is SYDVKM in the germline V gene. The CDR3 here is CASRPGQGGGYTF. DNA of the CDR3: TGTGCCAGCAGGCCGGGACAGGGAGGGGGCTACACCTTC.

The V and J genes are TRBV29-1 and TRBJ1-3; 8 bases agree with TRBD1. Losses at the gene ends were 4 bases for V and 2 bases for J; bases not matched to a gene: 4. The length of the CDR3 is 14 residues. Germline CDR1 reads SQVTM; CDR2 reads ANQGSEA. CDR3 sequence reads: CSVGDRGTGNTIYF. Written as DNA, the CDR3 is TGCAGCGTTGGCGACAGGGGAACTGGAAACACCATATATTTT.